The T cell receptor (beta chain) described here comes from a study of CD8 T cells in Susac syndrome. Random hexamers were used to reverse transcribe roughly 0.5 to 1 ug of RNA. An immunoSEQ multiplex PCR generated amplified TCR beta CDR3 products spanning 54 Vbeta and 13 Jbeta. TCRdb ran MiXCR on the immunoSEQ multiplex PCR reads and lists one entry per CDR3 protein. The table shows approximately 160,000 distinct CDR3 sequences, with under 95% occurring only once. CDR3 length: 14 amino acids. The germline V gene has CDR1 DFQATT and CDR2 SNEGSKA (reference sequence). V was cut by 3 bases and J by 0 bases, with 9 bases left in between. Bulk CD8+ and CD4+ cells came from magnetic negative isolation; CD8+ TEMRA by FACS.

Input material: CD4+ T cells from PBMCs. The chain recombines TRBV20-1 with TRBJ1-5; D gene uncertain. This sequence was found in a human donor in good health. In nucleotides, the CDR3 is TGCAGTGCTAGTGAACCAAATAGCAATCAGCCCCAGCATTTT. This gives the protein CSASEPNSNQPQHF.